The TCR beta chain under discussion was sequenced for a study of blood T cell repertoires in COVID-19 (TCRdb year 2020). Notes on the research overall: Samples covering the acute and convalescent phases of COVID-19 were provided by collaborators in the United States, Italy and Spain. Subjects who had been exposed to COVID-19, were actively infected with it, or had recovered from it provided the deeply sampled blood TCRbeta repertoires that made up the dataset. Where available, HLA class I and class II types were taken from metadata supplied by the sample provider and were not determined by assay-based typing. The samples were drawn from two sources: the first 160 participants of the ongoing ImmuneRACE study, and 1,200 or so subjects contributed by 6 global collaborators. The material from the prospective study consisted of cDNA or gDNA derived from T cells, B-cell-depleted T cells, or PBMCs. The repertoires were released in a freely available public database intended as a resource for research on the immune response to SARS-CoV-2. The sample metadata nearly always contained a de-identified subject ID, COVID-19 status, age in years and sex. Overall results and qualifications from the work: Clinical and demographic metadata were provided uncurated, with the amount varying by source and participant.

Details on this clone: Its antigen is still unknown. No qualities accompany the bases; no much larger clone lies one base away.

The collaborating institutions used their own protocols to collect whole blood in K2EDTA tubes. Collaborator samples were shipped for TCRbeta analysis as frozen whole blood, isolated PBMCs, or DNA extracted from either sample type. TCRbeta CDR3 regions were amplified from genomic DNA by means of the immunoSEQ Assay, a bias-controlled multiplex PCR. The authors processed their data as follows. The number of nucleated cells in each sample was estimated from the amplification of reference gene primers within the assay. To quantify the absolute abundance of each unique TCRbeta CDR3 rearrangement, sequence reads were collapsed and filtered. For each sample, productive Simpson clonality was calculated as the square root of Simpson's diversity index across productive rearrangements. TCRdb carries this immuneACCESS record with in-frame sequences only. Its versions omit some clonotypes, under half of them owing to an unresolved V gene in the studies checked, with the rest unexplained. V and J calls and clone size are as listed in that table; D and trimming were resolved from the DNA. This sample is represented by 95,000 to 150,000 clones; 85% to 90% of them were singletons. The top ten hold roughly a quarter of the sample.

This sequence originates from a woman aged 80 or older with acute or convalescent COVID-19. Specimen: peripheral blood.

The CDR3 region has the sequence CSASHTQYEQFF. In nucleotides, the sequence is TGCAGTGCTAGTCATACGCAGTATGAGCAGTTCTTC. The chain links TRBV20-1 with TRBJ2-1; the D segment cannot be called with confidence. From the germline V gene (reference sequence), CDR1 is DFQATT and CDR2 is SNEGSKA. Measured from the cysteine to the phenylalanine, the CDR3 is 12 residues long. Just CDR3 DNA is preserved here, 36 bases in frame from base 1. Trimming at the junction amounts to 3 bases on V and 8 bases on J, and the germline ends lie 11 bases apart.